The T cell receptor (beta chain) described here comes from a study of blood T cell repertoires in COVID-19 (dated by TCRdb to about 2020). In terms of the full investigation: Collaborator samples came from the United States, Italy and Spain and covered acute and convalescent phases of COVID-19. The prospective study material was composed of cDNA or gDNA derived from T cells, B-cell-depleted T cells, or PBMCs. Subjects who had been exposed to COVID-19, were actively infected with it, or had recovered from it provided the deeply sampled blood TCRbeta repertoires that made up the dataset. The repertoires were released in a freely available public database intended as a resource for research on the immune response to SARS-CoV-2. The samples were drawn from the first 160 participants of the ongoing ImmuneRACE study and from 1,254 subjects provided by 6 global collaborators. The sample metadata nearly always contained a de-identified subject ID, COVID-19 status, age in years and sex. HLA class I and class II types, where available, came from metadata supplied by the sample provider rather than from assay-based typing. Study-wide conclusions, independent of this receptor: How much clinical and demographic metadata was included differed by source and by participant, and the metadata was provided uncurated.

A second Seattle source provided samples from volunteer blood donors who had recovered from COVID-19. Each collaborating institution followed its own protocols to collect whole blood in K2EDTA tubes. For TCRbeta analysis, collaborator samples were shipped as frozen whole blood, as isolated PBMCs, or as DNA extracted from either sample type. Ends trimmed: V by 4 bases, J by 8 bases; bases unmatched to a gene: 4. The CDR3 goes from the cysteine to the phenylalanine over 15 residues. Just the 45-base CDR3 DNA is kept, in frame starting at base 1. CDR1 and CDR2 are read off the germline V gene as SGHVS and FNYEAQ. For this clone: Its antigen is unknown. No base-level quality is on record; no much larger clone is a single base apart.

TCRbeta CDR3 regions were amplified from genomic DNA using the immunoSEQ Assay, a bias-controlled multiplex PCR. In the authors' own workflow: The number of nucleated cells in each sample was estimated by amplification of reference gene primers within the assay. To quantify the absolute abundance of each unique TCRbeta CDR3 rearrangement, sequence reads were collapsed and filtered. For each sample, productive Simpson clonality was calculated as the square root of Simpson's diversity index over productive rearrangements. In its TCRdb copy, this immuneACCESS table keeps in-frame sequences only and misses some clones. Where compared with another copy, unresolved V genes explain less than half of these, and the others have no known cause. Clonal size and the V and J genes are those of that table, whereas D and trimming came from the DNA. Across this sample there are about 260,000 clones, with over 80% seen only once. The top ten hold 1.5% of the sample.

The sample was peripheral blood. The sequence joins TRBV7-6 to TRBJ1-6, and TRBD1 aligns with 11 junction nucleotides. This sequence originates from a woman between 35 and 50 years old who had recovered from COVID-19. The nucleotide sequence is TGTGCCAGCAGCTCCCGGGACAGGGGGGATTCACCCCTCCACTTT. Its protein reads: CASSSRDRGDSPLHF.